Each of the 10 T cell receptor beta chains below was sequenced from the same sample in a study of blood T cell repertoires in COVID-19 (dated by TCRdb to 2018 to 2020). Library generation was performed with the immunoSEQ multiplex PCR assay. TCRdb provides this immuneACCESS table in a form limited to in-frame rearrangements. Some clones are lacking; in checked studies, under half of them reflect an unresolved V gene, and why the rest are absent is not known. The sample table lists some 200,000 clones, approximately 86% of them with a count of one. About 7% of the sample is held by the ten biggest clonotypes. The material sequenced was peripheral blood. These TCRs come from a woman older than 75 in a cohort sampled during active or convalescent COVID-19.

The V call is TRBV9, the J call TRBJ2-7, with 7 bases that match TRBD1. This CDR3 has 15 amino acids. CDR1 is SGDLS, CDR2 YYNGEE, per germline. V lost 4 bases, J lost 2 bases, and 9 bases stayed unmatched. The CDR3 region is CASSLYRDSPYEQYF. CDR3 coding DNA: TGTGCCAGCAGCTTATACCGGGACAGTCCCTACGAGCAGTACTTC.

As DNA, the CDR3 is TGCGCCAGCAGCGACGGTGGGGGGCAAGAGACCCAGTACTTC. Protein sequence: CASSDGGGQETQYF. The chain links TRBV5-1 to TRBJ2-5; D is perhaps TRBD2 (6 bases). V lost 4 bases to trimming and J lost 2 bases, with 12 bases between them. This CDR3 contains 14 residues. Germline V lookup: CDR1 SGHRS, CDR2 YFSETQ.

This clone was seen only a few times. The gene calls are TRBV3-1 (or the pseudogene TRBV3-2) and TRBJ1-6, with 7 bases that match TRBD1. The CDR3 extends over 15 amino acids. Germline V gene sequence: CDR1 LGHDT, CDR2 YNNKEL (reference sequence). V trimming: 2 bases; J trimming: 7 bases; junction bases outside the gene matches: 5. CDR3 in amino acids: CASSQFVGGNSPLHF. The DNA of the CDR3 is TGTGCCAGCAGCCAATTTGTAGGGGGCAATTCACCCCTCCACTTT.

This chain links TRBV7-9 with TRBJ2-1, with D possibly TRBD2 on 7 matching bases. V shed 2 bases and J shed 10 bases, with 18 bases lying between them. This CDR3 spans 15 amino acids. Germline CDR1 reads SEHNR; CDR2 reads FQNEAQ (reference sequence). This CDR3 is CASSLRGTTLREQFF. CDR3 nucleotides: TGTGCCAGCAGCTTAAGGGGGACTACCCTCCGCGAGCAGTTCTTC.

This sequence joins TRBV20-1 and TRBJ2-3; tentatively, D is TRBD2 (7 bases). The V gene lost 3 bases and the J gene lost 0 bases, with 19 bases spanning the gap. The germline gives CDR1 DFQATT, CDR2 SNEGSKA (reference sequence). There are 17 residues in the CDR3. As DNA, the CDR3 is TGCAGTGCTAGTGGGGGCGGGGGCCGAATTAGCACAGATACGCAGTATTTT. Amino acid sequence: CSASGGGGRISTDTQYF.

The gene calls are TRBV28 and TRBJ2-7; 9 bases match TRBD1. The germline gives CDR1 MDHEN, CDR2 SYDVKM. With V trimmed by 4 bases and J by 3 bases, 4 bases remained unmatched. The CDR3 is made up of 14 amino acids. In DNA, the CDR3 is TGTGCCAGCAGTTCAGGGACAGGGAACTACGAGCAGTACTTC. It translates to CASSSGTGNYEQYF. Full variable domain (missing parts from reference TRBV28 and TRBJ2-7): DVKVTQSSRYLVKRTGEKVFLECVQDMDHENMFWYRQDPGLGLRLIYFSYDVKMKEKGDIPEGYSVSREKKERFSLILESASTNQTSMYLCASSSGTGNYEQYFGPGTRLTVT.

This rearrangement joins TRBV11-3 to TRBJ1-4, with no clear D. Per the germline V gene, CDR1 is SGHNT and CDR2 is YENEEA. Trimming pared 2 bases from V and 7 bases from J, leaving 14 bases between. This CDR3 comprises 15 residues. CDR3 region: CASSLSSGVGEKLFF. For the CDR3, the DNA is TGTGCCAGCAGCTTATCGTCCGGGGTGGGTGAAAAACTGTTTTTT.

The V call is TRBV6-6, the J call TRBJ1-5, with a weak D call TRBD1 (5 bases). The V gene lost 7 bases and the J gene lost 2 bases, with 12 bases spanning the gap. This CDR3 contains 14 residues. Germline CDR1 and CDR2: MNHNY and SVGAGI (reference sequence). This chain's CDR3 is CASTVRGGNQPQHF. DNA for the CDR3: TGTGCCAGCACCGTACGGGGGGGCAATCAGCCCCAGCATTTT.

The rearrangement links TRBV9 to TRBJ2-3; 9 bases are shared with TRBD1. Germline CDR1 SGDLS, CDR2 YYNGEE. The length of the CDR3 is 15 residues. With 0 bases clipped from V and 11 bases from J, the junction kept 10 bases outside the gene matches. The CDR3 coding sequence is TGTGCCAGCAGCGTAGAGGCTCTTGGACAGGGGAAGCAGTATTTT. Encoded protein: CASSVEALGQGKQYF.

The J gene is TRBJ1-6, the V gene TRBV28, with 9 bases identical to TRBD1. J was trimmed by 5 bases and V by 5 bases; bases with no gene match: 4. The CDR3 is 15 amino acids. Germline CDR1 is MDHEN and CDR2 is SYDVKM. The CDR3 here is CASSPGQGNNSPLHF. In DNA form, the CDR3 reads TGTGCCAGCAGTCCGGGACAGGGTAATAATTCACCCCTCCACTTT.